The T cell receptor beta chain under discussion was sequenced for a study of OX40 agonist ivuxolimab in advanced cancers. About the investigation overall: The costimulatory receptor OX40 (CD134) was targeted by ivuxolimab, a fully human IgG2 agonistic monoclonal antibody. Intravenous ivuxolimab was administered to patients every 2 weeks at six dose levels: 0.01, 0.1, 0.3, 1.5, 3 and 10 mg/kg. Of the roughly 50 dose-escalation patients, hepatocellular carcinoma was present in about 19, melanoma in approximately 15, renal cell carcinoma in 9 and head and neck cancer in 9. In the dose-escalation cohort, approximately 82% of patients were male, and the mean age was around 60 years, with a range of about 23 to 85. Prior anti-PD-1, anti-PD-L1 or anti-CTLA-4 therapy was permitted, and approximately 40% of dose-escalation patients had received checkpoint inhibitors. Partial responses were achieved by three dose-escalation patients, of whom one had hepatocellular carcinoma and two had cutaneous melanoma. The point of sequencing TCRbeta in the periphery was to test whether ivuxolimab changed TCR sequence diversity and drove clonal T-cell expansion. The monotherapy dose-escalation portion (N of about 47 patients) of the phase I ivuxolimab trial is reported in the paper.

Comment on this clone: The specificity of this receptor is unknown. Base qualities are not provided; no much larger clone lies one nucleotide away.

The trial excluded patients who had a history of autoimmune disease or were on systemic immunosuppression. Peripheral blood for TCR sequencing was collected from all dose cohorts at baseline, on cycle 4 day 1, and on cycle 7 day 1. The samples were taken from a phase I, first-in-human, multicenter, open-label dose-escalation trial of ivuxolimab. Adults with locally advanced or metastatic melanoma, renal cell carcinoma, hepatocellular carcinoma or head and neck squamous cell carcinoma were enrolled in the trial. Before TCR sequencing, CD4+ T cells and CD8+ T cells from peripheral blood were sorted into separate populations. From its cysteine to its phenylalanine, the CDR3 spans 13 amino acids. Left in the record is the CDR3 DNA by itself, 39 bases read in frame from the first base. Sequences KGHSH (CDR1) and LQKENI (CDR2) are obtained from the germline V gene. V loses 3 bases of germline sequence and J loses 3 bases, and the interval between the two ends is 9 bases.

Genomic DNA was extracted from sorted cells for sequencing of the TCRbeta CDR3 region. TCRbeta CDR3 regions were sequenced using the immunoSEQ Assay. TCRdb stores this immuneACCESS table with in-frame sequences only. Part of the clones is absent; in the studies checked, under half of the shortfall reflects unresolved V genes, and no reason is known for the rest. The sample table shows roughly 65,000 clones, and about nine tenths are seen once. Jointly, the top ten make up 0.38% of the sample. The paper as a whole reports these results and caveats: On average, CD8+ T cells showed more expanded clones than CD4+ T cells after ivuxolimab. Low levels of normalized T-cell clonal expansion were also seen in some patients who did not respond. Clonal expansion of both CD4+ and CD8+ blood T cells was observed from baseline to week 6 at doses 0.1 to 3.0 mg/kg. Partial responders in the 0.1-3.0 mg/kg groups had among the lowest normalized peripheral clonal expansion, especially among CD8+ T cells. Which antigens the clonally expanded peripheral T cells were specific for was not determined.

The material was CD4+ or CD8+ T cells sorted from blood, obtained in a trial of the OX40 agonist ivuxolimab. The chain uses TRBV18 and TRBJ2-7; TRBD1 could be the D gene, as 6 bases match. The source is an adult with an advanced solid tumor such as melanoma, head and neck, liver or kidney cancer. The CDR3 sequence is CASSPGQYYEQYF. The bases are TGTGCCAGCTCACCGGGACAATACTACGAGCAGTACTTC.